This T cell receptor beta chain was obtained from a study of blood T cell repertoires in COVID-19. Background on the study: Some COVID-19 samples were acute and others convalescent; all came from the United States, Italy and Spain. T cells, B-cell-depleted T cells, or PBMCs provided the cDNA or gDNA that served as material.

Authors' analysis steps: Amplified reference gene primers provided the basis for estimating nucleated cell counts. Data came from immunoSEQ multiplex PCR; TCRdb stores just in-frame clones and leaves some out. The V and J calls and clone size were taken over from that table, and D and trimming were inferred from the DNA. The sample records around 84,000 clones, more than 85% being singletons. CDR3 length: 15 amino acids. Per germline, CDR1 SGHRS and CDR2 YFSETQ. The V segment lost 0 bases and the J segment 4 bases; nucleotides outside the gene matches: 5. The specimen sequenced was peripheral blood. The rearrangement joins TRBV5-1 to TRBJ2-5, with 8 bases matching TRBD1. The source of this sequence is a man older than 75 with active or convalescent COVID-19. CDR3 nucleotide sequence: TGCGCCAGCAGCTTGGAACAGGGGGTTGGAGAGACCCAGTACTTC. This encodes CASSLEQGVGETQYF. Using reference TRBV5-1 and TRBJ2-5 for the parts outside the CDR3, the full variable domain is KAGVTQTPRYLIKTRGQQVTLSCSPISGHRSVSWYQQTPGQGLQFLFEYFSETQRNKGNFPGRFSGRQFSNSRSEMNVSTLELGDSALYLCASSLEQGVGETQYFGPGTRLLVL.